This entry is about one TCR beta chain. The antigen remains undetermined. This entry is derived from a study of beta chain features in type 1 diabetes. Overall study findings and caveats: Any HLA-type effect on TCRB rearrangement remained unresolved here. All four CD4+ subsets of Type 1 diabetes patients contained TCRB CDR3s that were moderately but significantly shorter.

Expressed TCRB transcripts were sequenced after all isolated RNA was converted to cDNA. Sequencing was performed with immunoSEQ multiplex PCR; in TCRdb, only in-frame clones are kept and a portion is missing. This sample yields under 900,000 clones, of which around a sixth are seen a single time; 0.02% to 0.025% belongs to the top ten. The material sequenced was naive CD4+ T cells from blood. The source of this sequence is a woman under 30 in good health.

The DNA for the CDR3 is TGTGCCAGCAGCTTAATAGCGGGGGACAATGAGCAGTTCTTC. It encodes CASSLIAGDNEQFF. V is TRBV7-3 and J is TRBJ2-1; 9 bases fit TRBD2. Germline trimming cut 1 base from V and 5 bases from J; bases unmatched to any gene: 0. The CDR3 length is 14 residues. Germline-derived CDR1 and CDR2 are SGHTA and FQGTGA.